This T cell receptor (beta chain) appears in the sequencing data of a study of beta chain features in type 1 diabetes. Study observations and caveats: Reduced insertions and increased deletions marked VDJ junctions in type 1 diabetes patients. Type 1 diabetes patients had TCRB CDR3s that were shorter (moderately but significantly so) in all four CD4+ subsets.

As regards this clone: Its antigen is not identified.

Expressed TCRB transcripts were sequenced after all isolated RNA was converted to cDNA. The repertoire was sequenced with immunoSEQ multiplex PCR; TCRdb's copy has only in-frame clones and lacks some. The table lists 600,000 to 750,000 clones, approximately 13% of them singletons. Germline CDR1 reads SGHTA; CDR2 reads FQGNSA. Trimming left V 1 base short and J 8 bases short, with 11 bases between. The CDR3 sequence is 14 residues long. The V call is TRBV7-2, the J call TRBJ1-4; D gene unclear. Sequenced material: naive CD4+ T cells from blood. This TCR was recovered from a man aged 30 to 45 with type 1 diabetes. The CDR3 loop is CASSLGGEGEKLFF. The CDR3 DNA sequence: TGTGCCAGCAGCTTAGGCGGGGAGGGAGAAAAACTGTTTTTT.